This T cell receptor (beta chain) was retrieved from a study of OX40 agonist ivuxolimab in advanced cancers. At the level of the study: The study treated patients with ivuxolimab, an agonistic anti-OX40 (CD134) antibody. General study points: Within 6 weeks, CD4+ and CD8+ blood T cells expanded clonally at 0.1 to 3.0 mg/kg. The authors did not determine the antigen specificity of the expanded peripheral T cells.

Per the germline V gene, CDR1 is GTSNPN and CDR2 is SVGIG (reference sequence). The germline V and J ends were trimmed by 3 bases and 5 bases, with 14 bases remaining between them. This CDR3 has 14 residues. This clone was detected a few times. Its target is not known. The method was immunoSEQ multiplex PCR; TCRdb's version includes in-frame clones alone and lacks a portion of them. The sample has about 52,000 clones, 86% seen once. The sequence derives from an adult with an advanced solid tumor such as melanoma, head and neck, liver or kidney cancer. The specimen comprised CD4+ or CD8+ T cells sorted from blood, sampled in a trial of the OX40 agonist ivuxolimab. This rearrangement joins TRBV30 to TRBJ1-5, with D perhaps TRBD1 (6 bases). The CDR3, as DNA: TGTGCCTGGAGCTTGACAGGTGCTTATCAGCCCCAGCATTTT. Its protein product is CAWSLTGAYQPQHF.